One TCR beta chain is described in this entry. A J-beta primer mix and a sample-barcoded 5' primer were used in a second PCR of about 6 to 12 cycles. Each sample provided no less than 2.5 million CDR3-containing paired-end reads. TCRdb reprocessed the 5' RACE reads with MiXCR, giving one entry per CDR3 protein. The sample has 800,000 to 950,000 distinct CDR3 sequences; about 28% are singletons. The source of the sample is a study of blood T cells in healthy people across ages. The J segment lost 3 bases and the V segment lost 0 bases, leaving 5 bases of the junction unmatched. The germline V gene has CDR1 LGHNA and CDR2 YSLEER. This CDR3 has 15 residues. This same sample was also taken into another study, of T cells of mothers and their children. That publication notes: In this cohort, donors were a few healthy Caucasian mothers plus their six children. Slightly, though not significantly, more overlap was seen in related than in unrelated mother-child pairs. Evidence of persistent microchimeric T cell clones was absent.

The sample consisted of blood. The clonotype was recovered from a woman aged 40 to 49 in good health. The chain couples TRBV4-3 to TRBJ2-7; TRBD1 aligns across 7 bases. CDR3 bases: TGCGCCAGCAGCCAAGATTTAGGGGGCAACTACGAGCAGTACTTC. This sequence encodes CASSQDLGGNYEQYF.